Presented here are 20 T cell receptor beta chains from one specimen sequenced in a study of human thymus T cells. Assay used: immunoSEQ multiplex PCR; TCRdb lists only in-frame clones, some missing. The repertoire holds some 46,000 clones, with 95% as singletons. The sample comprised blood. The receptors stem from a girl younger than two with a congenital heart defect but otherwise immunologically healthy.

This chain connects TRBV19 to TRBJ2-1, with 7 nucleotides matching TRBD2. Germline V lookup: CDR1 LNHDA, CDR2 SQIVND (reference sequence). V shed 6 bases, J shed 7 bases, and the junction held 9 bases outside the gene matches. The CDR3 runs 14 residues. This CDR3 reads CASSRDSRGNEQFF. The CDR3 nucleotides read TGTGCCAGTAGCCGTGACTCGCGGGGGAATGAGCAGTTCTTC.

The rearrangement links TRBV18 to TRBJ2-1, with TRBD1 matching 9 bases. The germline CDR1 and CDR2 sequences are KGHSH and LQKENI. V trimming: 0 bases; J trimming: 9 bases; junction bases outside the gene matches: 9. The CDR3 is 16 amino acids. CDR3 loop: CASSPPSGQGFGEQFF. The CDR3 DNA follows: TGTGCCAGCTCACCACCGTCGGGACAGGGCTTTGGTGAGCAGTTCTTC.

This clone occurred a few times. The chain uses TRBV5-4 and TRBJ1-2; the D gene is possibly TRBD1 (5 bases). The V end lost 2 bases, the J end lost 3 bases, and 8 bases lay between the germline ends. The CDR3 extends over 13 amino acids. Germline CDR1 SGHNT, CDR2 YYREEE (reference sequence). The CDR3, as DNA: TGTGCCAGCAGCTTAAGAGGGGACTATGGCTACACCTTC. As protein: CASSLRGDYGYTF.

This clone was seen once. This chain joins TRBV4-1 and TRBJ2-1; the match to TRBD2 covers 7 bases. CDR3 length: 19 residues. Trimming at V came to 0 bases and at J to 4 bases, leaving 15 bases not matched to a gene. Germline assignment: CDR1 MGHRA and CDR2 YSYEKL. The DNA of the CDR3 is TGCGCCAGCAGCCAAGAAGCGAAGCCGGGACTATTGATTTACAATGAGCAGTTCTTC. It specifies CASSQEAKPGLLIYNEQFF.

The chain recombines TRBV29-1 with TRBJ2-1; D unresolved. V lost 8 bases, J lost 2 bases, and 13 bases lay in between. The CDR3 contains 13 residues. CDR1 and CDR2 from the germline V gene are SQVTM and ANQGSEA. CDR3 nucleotides: TGCAGCTCCCCAGGCGTGACCTACAATGAGCAGTTCTTC. Translation: CSSPGVTYNEQFF.

The V gene is TRBV28, the J gene TRBJ1-2, with 9 bases identical to TRBD1. Per the germline V gene, CDR1 is MDHEN and CDR2 is SYDVKM. V was clipped by 6 bases and J by 6 bases; unmatched bases: 5. This CDR3 comprises 13 residues. CDR3 loop: CASRGDRGDGYTF. CDR3 nucleotides: TGTGCCAGCAGAGGCGACAGGGGGGATGGCTACACCTTC.

The chain couples TRBV5-1 to TRBJ2-3; 9 nucleotides agree with TRBD1. The CDR3 is 14 residues long. Germline V gene lookup returns CDR1 SGHRS and CDR2 YFSETQ. Trimming removed 3 bases from V and 4 bases from J; junction bases left unmatched: 3. The CDR3 coding sequence is TGCGCCAGCAGCTCGGGACAGGGACCAGATACGCAGTATTTT. Protein product: CASSSGQGPDTQYF. Drawing the rest from reference TRBV5-1 and TRBJ2-3, the complete variable domain is KAGVTQTPRYLIKTRGQQVTLSCSPISGHRSVSWYQQTPGQGLQFLFEYFSETQRNKGNFPGRFSGRQFSNSRSEMNVSTLELGDSALYLCASSSGQGPDTQYFGPGTRLTVL.

The genes are TRBV18 and TRBJ2-7; D unresolved. Germline V gene lookup returns CDR1 KGHSH and CDR2 LQKENI. Deletions cut 0 bases from V and 6 bases from J, with 15 bases between. CDR3 size: 15 residues. The CDR3 loop reads CASSPPVGKPGEQYF. The DNA of the CDR3 is TGTGCCAGCTCACCACCGGTAGGGAAGCCGGGCGAGCAGTACTTC.

This sequence joins TRBV27 and TRBJ1-2, with 9 bases identical to TRBD1. CDR3 length: 12 residues. Germline CDR1 is MNHEY and CDR2 is SMNVEV (reference sequence). V lost 5 bases and J lost 7; bases outside the gene matches: 2. CDR3 bases: TGTGCCAGCAGTGCGGACAGGGGTGGCTACACCTTC. Protein sequence: CASSADRGGYTF.

CDR3 in amino acids: CSAQASGDYGYTF. The DNA for the CDR3 is TGCAGCGCCCAGGCGTCAGGCGACTATGGCTACACCTTC. The chain uses TRBV29-1 and TRBJ1-2, with D unclear. The CDR3 totals 13 residues. Trimming removed 7 bases from V and 3 bases from J, with 15 bases in between. CDR1 and CDR2 (germline): SQVTM, ANQGSEA.

The chain employs TRBV28 and TRBJ2-7, with TRBD2 as a possible D gene (6 bases). The CDR3 runs to 14 residues. From germline, CDR1 is MDHEN and CDR2 SYDVKM. Between the trimmed V and J ends, which lost 5 bases and 4 bases, there was a span of 15 bases. This CDR3 is CASSGRPGTYEQYF. The CDR3 DNA follows: TGTGCCAGCAGTGGGCGACCAGGGACTTACGAGCAGTACTTC.

The rearrangement joins TRBV5-1 to TRBJ2-1; 12 bases are a match to TRBD2. Germline values: CDR1 SGHRS, CDR2 YFSETQ. The ends lost 2 bases at V and 8 bases at J; junction bases unmatched: 17. The CDR3 spans 19 residues. CDR3 loop: CASSLTLAGGPPMGDEQFF. CDR3 coding DNA: TGCGCCAGCAGCTTAACTCTAGCGGGAGGGCCGCCAATGGGGGATGAGCAGTTCTTC. The entire variable domain, with the rest obtained from reference TRBV5-1 and TRBJ2-1, is as follows: KAGVTQTPRYLIKTRGQQVTLSCSPISGHRSVSWYQQTPGQGLQFLFEYFSETQRNKGNFPGRFSGRQFSNSRSEMNVSTLELGDSALYLCASSLTLAGGPPMGDEQFFGPGTRLTVL.

This chain joins TRBV9 and TRBJ2-3; TRBD2 agrees at 10 bases. Looked up from germline, CDR1 is SGDLS and CDR2 is YYNGEE. The CDR3 has 19 amino acids. J gave up 0 bases and V 0 bases, and 10 bases lay outside the gene matches. CDR3: CASSVEIHSGRLSTDTQYF. The DNA of the CDR3 is TGTGCCAGCAGCGTAGAGATCCATAGCGGGAGGCTGAGCACAGATACGCAGTATTTT.

This rearrangement joins TRBV7-2 to TRBJ2-7; 7 bases agree with TRBD2. The CDR3 is made up of 16 amino acids. V shed 2 bases, J shed 0 bases, and the junction held 7 bases outside the gene matches. CDR1 is SGHTA and CDR2 is FQGNSA in the germline V gene. The CDR3, as DNA: TGTGCCAGCAGCTTACGGTCCAGCGGGACCTCCTACGAGCAGTACTTC. The encoded protein is CASSLRSSGTSYEQYF.

The rearrangement joins TRBV27 to TRBJ2-7, with D unresolved. The CDR3 extends over 13 amino acids. The germline CDR1 and CDR2 sequences are MNHEY and SMNVEV (reference sequence). Trimming pared 2 bases from V and 4 bases from J, leaving 9 bases between. CDR3 region: CASSLGSDYEQYF. As DNA, the CDR3 is TGTGCCAGCAGTTTAGGATCCGATTACGAGCAGTACTTC.

The chain recombines TRBV6-6 with TRBJ2-3, with D tentatively TRBD2 (5 bases). Between the trimmed V and J ends, which lost 10 bases and 1 base, there was a span of 9 bases. CDR3 length: 12 residues. Germline values: CDR1 MNHNY, CDR2 SVGAGI (reference sequence). CDR3 in amino acids: CATDSGTDTQYF. The DNA for the CDR3 is TGTGCCACCGATAGCGGCACAGATACGCAGTATTTT.

Notes on this clone: At one of its ends the junction is not consistent with the germline gene, which may arise from a read error. V usage is TRBV19 and J usage is TRBJ2-7; D may be TRBD1 (6 bases). Per germline, CDR1 LNHDA and CDR2 SQIVND (reference sequence). The CDR3 runs to 16 residues. The DNA for the CDR3 is TGTGCCAGTAGTATAGTAGGGGGACAACTCTCCTACGAGCAGTGCTTC. Protein product: CASSIVGGQLSYEQCF.

This CDR3 is CASSLTSGRNTGELFF. In DNA, the CDR3 is TGCGCCAGCAGCTTGACTAGCGGGAGGAACACCGGGGAGCTGTTTTTT. The chain links TRBV5-1 to TRBJ2-2; TRBD2 agrees at 11 bases. J lost 1 base, V lost 1 base, and 0 bases had no gene match. This CDR3 has 16 amino acids. CDR1 and CDR2 from the germline V gene are SGHRS and YFSETQ.

The J gene is TRBJ2-7, the V gene TRBV4-1; the D is unclear. Between the trimmed V and J ends, which lost 1 base and 2 bases, there was a span of 15 bases. Germline-derived CDR1 and CDR2 are MGHRA and YSYEKL. This CDR3 contains 16 residues. The DNA for the CDR3 is TGCGCCAGCAGCCAAGCTCCCTTTTGGCTAGCCTACGAGCAGTACTTC. Translating it yields CASSQAPFWLAYEQYF.

This chain uses TRBV7-3 with TRBJ2-1, with 9 bases that match TRBD2. V shed 5 bases and J 7 bases; nucleotides not matched to a gene: 9. The CDR3 is 15 residues long. The germline gives CDR1 SGHTA, CDR2 FQGTGA. The CDR3 loop reads CASSQTLAGSNEQFF. CDR3 nucleotides: TGTGCCAGCAGCCAAACGCTAGCGGGAAGTAATGAGCAGTTCTTC. Drawing the rest from reference TRBV7-3 and TRBJ2-1, the complete variable domain is GAGVSQTPSNKVTEKGKYVELRCDPISGHTALYWYRQSLGQGPEFLIYFQGTGAADDSGLPNDRFFAVRPEGSVSTLKIQRTERGDSAVYLCASSQTLAGSNEQFFGPGTRLTVL.